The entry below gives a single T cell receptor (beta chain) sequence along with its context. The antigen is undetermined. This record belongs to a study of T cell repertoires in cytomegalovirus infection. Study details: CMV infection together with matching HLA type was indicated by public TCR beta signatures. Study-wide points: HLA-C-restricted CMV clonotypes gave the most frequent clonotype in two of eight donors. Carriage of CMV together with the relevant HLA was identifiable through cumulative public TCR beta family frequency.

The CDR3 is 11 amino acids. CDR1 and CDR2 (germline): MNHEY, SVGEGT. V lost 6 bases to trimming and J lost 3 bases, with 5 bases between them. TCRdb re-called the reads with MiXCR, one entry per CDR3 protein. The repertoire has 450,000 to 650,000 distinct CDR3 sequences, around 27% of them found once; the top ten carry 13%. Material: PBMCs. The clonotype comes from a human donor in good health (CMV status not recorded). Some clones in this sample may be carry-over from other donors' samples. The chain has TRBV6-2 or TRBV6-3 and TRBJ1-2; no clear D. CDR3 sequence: CASRQYYGYTF. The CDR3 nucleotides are TGTGCCAGCAGACAGTACTATGGCTACACCTTC.